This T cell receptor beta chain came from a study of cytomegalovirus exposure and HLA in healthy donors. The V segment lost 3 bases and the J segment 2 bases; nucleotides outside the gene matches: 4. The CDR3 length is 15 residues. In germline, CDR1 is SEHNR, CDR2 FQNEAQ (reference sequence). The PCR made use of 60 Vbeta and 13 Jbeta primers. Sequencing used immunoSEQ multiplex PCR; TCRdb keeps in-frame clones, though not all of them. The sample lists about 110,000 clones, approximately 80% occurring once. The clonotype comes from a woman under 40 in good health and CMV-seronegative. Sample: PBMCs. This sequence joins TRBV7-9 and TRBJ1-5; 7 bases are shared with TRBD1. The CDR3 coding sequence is TGTGCCAGCAGCTTCTCAACAGGGGGCAATCAGCCCCAGCATTTT. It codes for CASSFSTGGNQPQHF.